This T cell receptor (beta chain) was sequenced during a study of shared clonotypes between healthy human individuals. Background on the study: Each donor contributed plates that comprised three CD4 naive, three CD4 memory, two CD8 naive and one CD8 memory.

Germline V CDR1 and CDR2: SGHRS, YFSETQ. Between the trimmed V and J ends, which lost 0 bases and 7 bases, there was a span of 16 bases. There are 15 residues in the CDR3. Each subset's genomic DNA was split evenly across several immunoSEQ plates. The repertoire was sequenced with immunoSEQ multiplex PCR; TCRdb's copy has only in-frame clones and lacks some. The table has some 1 million clones, about 76% seen once. This clone came up once. This chain links TRBV5-1 with TRBJ1-2; perhaps TRBD1 as D (6 bases). The source of this sequence is a man younger than 30 in good health. Source material: memory CD4+ T cells sorted from blood. Described subset: CD45RA-negative fraction. Here the CDR3 reads CASSLGTGAVGGYTF. The CDR3 bases are TGCGCCAGCAGCTTGGGGACGGGGGCAGTTGGTGGCTACACCTTC.